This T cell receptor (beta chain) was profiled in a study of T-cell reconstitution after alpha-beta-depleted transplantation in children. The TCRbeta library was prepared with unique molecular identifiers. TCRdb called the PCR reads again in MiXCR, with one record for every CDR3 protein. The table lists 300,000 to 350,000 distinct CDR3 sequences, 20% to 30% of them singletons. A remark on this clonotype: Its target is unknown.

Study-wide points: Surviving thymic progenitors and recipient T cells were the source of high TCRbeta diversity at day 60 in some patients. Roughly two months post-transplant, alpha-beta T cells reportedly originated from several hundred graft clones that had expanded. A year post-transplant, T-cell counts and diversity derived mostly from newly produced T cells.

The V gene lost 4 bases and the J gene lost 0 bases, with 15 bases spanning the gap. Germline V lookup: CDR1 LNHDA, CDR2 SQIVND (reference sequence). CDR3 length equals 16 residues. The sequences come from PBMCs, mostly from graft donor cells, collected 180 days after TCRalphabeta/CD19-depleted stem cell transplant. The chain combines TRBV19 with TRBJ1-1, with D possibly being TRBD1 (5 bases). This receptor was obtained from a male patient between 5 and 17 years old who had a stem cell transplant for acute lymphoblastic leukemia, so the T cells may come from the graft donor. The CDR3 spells CASSRGDLWMNTEAFF. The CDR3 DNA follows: TGTGCCAGTAGTAGGGGGGACCTATGGATGAACACTGAAGCTTTCTTT.